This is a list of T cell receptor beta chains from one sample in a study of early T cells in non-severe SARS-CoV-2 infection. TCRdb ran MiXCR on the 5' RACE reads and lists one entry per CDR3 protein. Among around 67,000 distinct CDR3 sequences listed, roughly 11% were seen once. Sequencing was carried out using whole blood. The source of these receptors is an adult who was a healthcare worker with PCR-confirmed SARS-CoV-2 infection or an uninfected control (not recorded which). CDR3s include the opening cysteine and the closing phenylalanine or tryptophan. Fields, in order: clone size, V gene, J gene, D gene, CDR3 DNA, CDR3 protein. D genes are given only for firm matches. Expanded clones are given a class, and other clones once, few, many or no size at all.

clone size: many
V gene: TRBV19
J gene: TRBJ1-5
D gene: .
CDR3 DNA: TGTGCCAGTACCCTGGGGGGTCAGCCCCAGCATTTT
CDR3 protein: CASTLGGQPQHF

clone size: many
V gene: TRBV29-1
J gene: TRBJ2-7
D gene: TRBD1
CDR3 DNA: TGCAGCGTCCGGACAGGGGACCCGTACGAGCAGTACTTC
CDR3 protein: CSVRTGDPYEQYF

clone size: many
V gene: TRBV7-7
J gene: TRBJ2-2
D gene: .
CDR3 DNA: TGTGCTAGCAGCTTAGATCTGGGGACCGGGGAGCTGTTTTTT
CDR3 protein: CASSLDLGTGELFF

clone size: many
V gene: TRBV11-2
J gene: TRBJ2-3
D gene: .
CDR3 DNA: TGTGCCAGCAGCTCCGATAGGTATACGCAGTATTTT
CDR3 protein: CASSSDRYTQYF

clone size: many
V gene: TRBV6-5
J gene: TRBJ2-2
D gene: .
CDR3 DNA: TGTGCCAGCAGTTTGCTCGGACAGACCGGGGAGCTGTTTTTT
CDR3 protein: CASSLLGQTGELFF

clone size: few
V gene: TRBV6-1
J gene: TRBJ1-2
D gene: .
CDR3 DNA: TGTGCCAGCAGTGCTGGAGGGACCCGCCATGGCTACACCTTC
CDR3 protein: CASSAGGTRHGYTF

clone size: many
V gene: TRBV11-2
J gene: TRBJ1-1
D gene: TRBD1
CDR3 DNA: TGTGCCAGCACCCCCCAGGGGGCGAACACTGAAGCTTTCTTT
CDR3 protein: CASTPQGANTEAFF

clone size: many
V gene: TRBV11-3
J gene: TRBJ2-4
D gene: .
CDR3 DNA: TGTGCCAGCAGCTTAGAAGGCAGAGCCAAAAACATTCAGTACTTC
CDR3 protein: CASSLEGRAKNIQYF

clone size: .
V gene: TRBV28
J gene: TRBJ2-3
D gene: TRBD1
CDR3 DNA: TGTGCCAGCAGTTTTTTGGGGACCAGGGGGGATACGCAGTATTTT
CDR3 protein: CASSFLGTRGDTQYF

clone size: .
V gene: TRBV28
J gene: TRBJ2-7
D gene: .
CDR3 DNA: TGTGCCAGCAGTTTATTTCGGACAGTTTTTTCCGAGCAGTACTTC
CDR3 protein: CASSLFRTVFSEQYF

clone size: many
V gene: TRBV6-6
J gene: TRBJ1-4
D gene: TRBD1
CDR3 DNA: TGTGCCAGCAGTTCGGGACAGAGGTCTGGGGCGACTAATGAAAAACTGTTTTTT
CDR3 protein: CASSSGQRSGATNEKLFF

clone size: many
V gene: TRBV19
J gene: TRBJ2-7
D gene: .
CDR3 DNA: TGTGCCAGTAGTACGGCGGATTTTCTCTACGAGCAGTACTTC
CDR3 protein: CASSTADFLYEQYF

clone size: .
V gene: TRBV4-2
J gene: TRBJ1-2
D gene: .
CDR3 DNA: TGTGCCAGCAGCCAAGTTGACAACCTCTATGGCTACACCTTC
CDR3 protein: CASSQVDNLYGYTF

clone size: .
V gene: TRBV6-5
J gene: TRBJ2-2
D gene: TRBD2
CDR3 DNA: TGTGCCAGCAGTTACGGCGCTAGCGGGAGTAAGCTGTTTTTT
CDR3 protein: CASSYGASGSKLFF

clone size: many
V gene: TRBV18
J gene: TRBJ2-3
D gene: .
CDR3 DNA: TGTGCCAGCTCACCAAGCGCTAGCACAGATACGCAGTATTTT
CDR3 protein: CASSPSASTDTQYF

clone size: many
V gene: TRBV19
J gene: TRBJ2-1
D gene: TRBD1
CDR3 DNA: TGTGCCAGTAGTCCAGGACAGGGTTTACGGTTCTTC
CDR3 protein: CASSPGQGLRFF

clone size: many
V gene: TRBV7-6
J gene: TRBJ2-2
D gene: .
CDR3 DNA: TGTGCCAGCAGCATTGGAAGTCTCACCGGGGAGCTGTTTTTT
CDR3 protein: CASSIGSLTGELFF

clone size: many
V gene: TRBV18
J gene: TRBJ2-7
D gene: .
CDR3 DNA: TGTGCCAGCTCACCGCAACCGACTCGCCCCGCCGGAGAGCAGTACTTC
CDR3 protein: CASSPQPTRPAGEQYF

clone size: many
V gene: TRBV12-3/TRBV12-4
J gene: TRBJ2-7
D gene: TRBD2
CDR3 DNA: TGTGCCAGCAGTGGGGCTAGCGGGTACTCCTACGAGCAGTACTTC
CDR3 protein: CASSGASGYSYEQYF

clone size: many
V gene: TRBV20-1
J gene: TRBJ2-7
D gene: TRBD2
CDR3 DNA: TGCAGTGCCCTTTCGGGGACTAGCGGAACGGACGAGCAGTACTTC
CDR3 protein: CSALSGTSGTDEQYF

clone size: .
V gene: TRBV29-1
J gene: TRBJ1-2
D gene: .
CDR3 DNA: TGCAGCGTTGATAACGGTAGCGGCTACACCTTC
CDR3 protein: CSVDNGSGYTF

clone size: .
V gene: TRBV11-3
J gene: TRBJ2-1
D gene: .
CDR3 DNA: TGTGCCAGCACTTCAGACGATGAGCAGTTCTTC
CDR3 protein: CASTSDDEQFF

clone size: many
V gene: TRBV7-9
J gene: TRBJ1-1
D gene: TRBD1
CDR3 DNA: TGTGCCAGCAGCTTAGCTAACAGGGGGGGCCCTTCACTGAACACTGAAGCTTTCTTT
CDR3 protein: CASSLANRGGPSLNTEAFF

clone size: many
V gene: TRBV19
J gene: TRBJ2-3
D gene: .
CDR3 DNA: TGTGCCAGTACAGACAGACTCACAGATACGCAGTATTTT
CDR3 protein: CASTDRLTDTQYF

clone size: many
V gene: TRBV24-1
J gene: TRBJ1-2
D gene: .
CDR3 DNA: TGTGCCACCAGAGCGGCAGGGACTAACTATGGCTACACCTTC
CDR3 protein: CATRAAGTNYGYTF

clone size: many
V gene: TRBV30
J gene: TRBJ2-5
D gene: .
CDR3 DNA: TGTGCCTGGAGTAGTGTCAGGGGAATAGGAGAGACCCAGTACTTC
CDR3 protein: CAWSSVRGIGETQYF

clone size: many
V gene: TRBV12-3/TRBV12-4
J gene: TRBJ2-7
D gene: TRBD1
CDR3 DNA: TGTGCCAGCAGTCTCCAGACAGGGGGCTGGTACGAGCAGTACTTC
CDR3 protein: CASSLQTGGWYEQYF

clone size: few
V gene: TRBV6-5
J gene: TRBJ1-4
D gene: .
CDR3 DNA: TGTGCCAGCAGTTACCGTACAGGAGGAGATATTAATGAAAAACTGTTTTTT
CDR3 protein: CASSYRTGGDINEKLFF

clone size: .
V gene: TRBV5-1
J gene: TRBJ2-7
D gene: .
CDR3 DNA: TGCGCCAGCAGCTTGGGGGCTGGGTCCTACGAGCAGTACTTC
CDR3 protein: CASSLGAGSYEQYF

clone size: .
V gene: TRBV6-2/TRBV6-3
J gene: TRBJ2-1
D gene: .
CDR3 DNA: TGTGCCAGCAAAACTCTAGTAGGGCGGAACTGCAATGAGCAGTTCTTC
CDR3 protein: CASKTLVGRNCNEQFF

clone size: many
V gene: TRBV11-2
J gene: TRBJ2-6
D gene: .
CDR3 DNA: TGTGCCAGCAGCTTAGTTCGCGGGGCCAACGTCCTGACTTTC
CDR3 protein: CASSLVRGANVLTF

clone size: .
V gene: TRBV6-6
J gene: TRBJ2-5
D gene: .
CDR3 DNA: TGTGCCAGCGCGGACCATCCAGTCGTGGAGACCCAGTACTTC
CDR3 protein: CASADHPVVETQYF

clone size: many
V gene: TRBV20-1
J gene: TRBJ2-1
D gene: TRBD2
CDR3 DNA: TGCAGCCTCGGACTAGCGGATTACAATGAGCAGTTCTTC
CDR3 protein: CSLGLADYNEQFF

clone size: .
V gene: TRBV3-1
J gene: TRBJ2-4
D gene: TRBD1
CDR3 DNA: TGTGCCAGCAGCCGACAGGGGGTTACATACATTCAGTACTTC
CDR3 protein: CASSRQGVTYIQYF

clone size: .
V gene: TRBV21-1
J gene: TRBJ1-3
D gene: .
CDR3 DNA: TGTGCCAGCAGCAAAGTTCGGGGGTCGACTGGAAACACCATATATTTT
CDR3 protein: CASSKVRGSTGNTIYF

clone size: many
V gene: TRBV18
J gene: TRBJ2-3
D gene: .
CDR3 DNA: TGTGCCAGCTCACCATTCGACAGCACAGATACGCAGTATTTT
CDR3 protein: CASSPFDSTDTQYF

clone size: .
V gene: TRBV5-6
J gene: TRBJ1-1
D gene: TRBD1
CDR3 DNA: TGTGCCAGCAGATCCCGACAGGGGGCGTACACTGAAGCTTTCTTT
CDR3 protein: CASRSRQGAYTEAFF

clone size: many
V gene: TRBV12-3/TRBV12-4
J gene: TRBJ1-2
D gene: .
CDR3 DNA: TGTGCCAGCTCCCCCGAGGGCCAAAGGCATTACGGCTACACCTTC
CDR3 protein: CASSPEGQRHYGYTF

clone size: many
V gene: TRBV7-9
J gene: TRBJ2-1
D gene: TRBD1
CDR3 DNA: TGTGGGCTCGGTGGGGCAGGGGGCGCCTACAATGAGCAGTTCTTC
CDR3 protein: CGLGGAGGAYNEQFF

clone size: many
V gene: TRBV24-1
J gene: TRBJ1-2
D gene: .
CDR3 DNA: TGTGCCACCAGTGATCCGCCCGAAGGCTACACCTTC
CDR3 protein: CATSDPPEGYTF

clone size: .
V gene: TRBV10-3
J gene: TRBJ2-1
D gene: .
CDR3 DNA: TGTGCCATCAATAACGGGACGCTTAATGAGCAGTTCTTC
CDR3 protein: CAINNGTLNEQFF

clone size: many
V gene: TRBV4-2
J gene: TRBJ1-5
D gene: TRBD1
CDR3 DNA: TGTGCCAGCAGCCTAGGACAGGCAGGCAATCAGCCCCAGCATTTT
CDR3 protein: CASSLGQAGNQPQHF